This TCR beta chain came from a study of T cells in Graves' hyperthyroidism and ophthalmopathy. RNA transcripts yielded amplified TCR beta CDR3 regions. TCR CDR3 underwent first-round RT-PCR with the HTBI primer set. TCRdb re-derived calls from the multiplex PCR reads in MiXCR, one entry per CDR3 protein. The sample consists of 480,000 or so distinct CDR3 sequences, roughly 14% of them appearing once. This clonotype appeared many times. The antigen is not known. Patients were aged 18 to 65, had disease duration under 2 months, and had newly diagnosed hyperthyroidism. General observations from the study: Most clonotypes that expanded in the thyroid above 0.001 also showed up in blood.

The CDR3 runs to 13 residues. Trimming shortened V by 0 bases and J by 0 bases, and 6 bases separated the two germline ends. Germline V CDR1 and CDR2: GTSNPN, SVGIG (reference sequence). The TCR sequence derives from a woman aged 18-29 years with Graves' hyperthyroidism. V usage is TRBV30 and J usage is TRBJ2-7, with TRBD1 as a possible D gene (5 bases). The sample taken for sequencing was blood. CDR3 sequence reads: CAWSVDSSYEQYF. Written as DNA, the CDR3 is TGTGCCTGGAGTGTTGACAGCTCCTACGAGCAGTACTTC.